These T cell receptor beta chains were read from a single sample in a study of CD8 T cells in ankylosing spondylitis. TCRdb used MiXCR to reprocess the 5' RACE reads, holding one entry per CDR3 protein. The data show roughly 700,000 distinct CDR3 sequences, with under 20% seen just once and around 19% held by the top ten. The sequenced material came from blood, either unsorted or a sorted T cell fraction (not recorded which). Receptors were obtained from a male donor with ankylosing spondylitis. Each CDR3 is given with its conserved first and last residue. Fields, in order: clone size, J gene, V gene, D gene, CDR3 protein, CDR3 DNA. A D gene is named only where the DNA matches it firmly. Part of the rows lack a size; the others show once, few, many or a class for expanded clones.

clone size: few
J gene: TRBJ2-7
V gene: TRBV5-1
D gene: -
CDR3 protein: CASSPPSPEQYF
CDR3 DNA: TGCGCCAGCAGCCCCCCGTCACCCGAGCAGTACTTC

clone size: -
J gene: TRBJ2-7
V gene: TRBV21-1
D gene: -
CDR3 protein: CASSGRGSGYEQYF
CDR3 DNA: TGTGCCAGCAGCGGACGCGGGAGTGGTTACGAGCAGTACTTC

clone size: few
J gene: TRBJ1-2
V gene: TRBV27
D gene: -
CDR3 protein: CASSTRDTGYTF
CDR3 DNA: TGTGCCAGCAGTACCCGGGACACTGGCTACACCTTC

clone size: -
J gene: TRBJ2-6
V gene: TRBV5-1
D gene: TRBD1
CDR3 protein: CASSRVGQGVTGANVLTF
CDR3 DNA: TGCGCCAGCAGCCGGGTCGGACAGGGCGTAACTGGGGCCAACGTCCTGACTTTC

clone size: few
J gene: TRBJ2-7
V gene: TRBV6-2/TRBV6-3
D gene: -
CDR3 protein: CASTIGSGSYEQYF
CDR3 DNA: TGTGCCAGCACCATAGGGTCGGGTTCCTACGAGCAGTACTTC

clone size: few
J gene: TRBJ1-1
V gene: TRBV20-1
D gene: -
CDR3 protein: CSATQAGGTEAFF
CDR3 DNA: TGCAGTGCTACCCAAGCCGGGGGCACTGAAGCTTTCTTT

clone size: -
J gene: TRBJ2-2
V gene: TRBV27
D gene: -
CDR3 protein: CASRGGQSGYTGELFF
CDR3 DNA: TGTGCCAGCAGGGGGGGACAGTCAGGATACACCGGGGAGCTGTTTTTT

clone size: few
J gene: TRBJ2-7
V gene: TRBV4-2
D gene: TRBD2
CDR3 protein: CASSQDRSSGGYEQYF
CDR3 DNA: TGTGCCAGCAGCCAAGATCGGAGTAGCGGGGGCTACGAGCAGTACTTC

clone size: -
J gene: TRBJ1-6
V gene: TRBV4-2
D gene: -
CDR3 protein: CASSQDGRGGYDSPLHF
CDR3 DNA: TGTGCCAGCAGCCAAGACGGTCGCGGGGGCTATGATTCACCCCTCCACTTT

clone size: -
J gene: TRBJ2-3
V gene: TRBV12-3/TRBV12-4
D gene: -
CDR3 protein: CASRRRLTGDSSTDTQYF
CDR3 DNA: TGTGCCAGCAGACGCCGATTGACCGGGGATTCTAGCACAGATACGCAGTATTTT

clone size: few
J gene: TRBJ1-1
V gene: TRBV10-3
D gene: TRBD1
CDR3 protein: CAIKGASTEAFF
CDR3 DNA: TGTGCCATCAAGGGGGCAAGTACTGAAGCTTTCTTT

clone size: -
J gene: TRBJ2-1
V gene: TRBV7-6
D gene: -
CDR3 protein: CASSSLATNEQFF
CDR3 DNA: TGTGCCAGCAGCTCGTTAGCGACCAATGAGCAGTTCTTC